Listed below are T cell receptor beta chains from one sample, sequenced in a study of blood T cells in healthy people across ages. Using its own MiXCR run on the 5' RACE reads, TCRdb lists one record per CDR3 protein. The sample holds 800,000 to 1,300,000 distinct CDR3 sequences, roughly 24% seen once. In addition, the sample was reused for a study of T cells of mothers and their children.

The material sequenced was blood. The receptors stem from a girl aged 2-10 years in good health. Both conserved end residues are trimmed from each CDR3. D genes are given only for firm matches. A clone size is listed for some rows: how often the clone was seen (once, few, many), or a class if it is expanded.

abundance,d_gene,v_gene,j_gene,CDR3aa
few,-,TRBV12-3/TRBV12-4,TRBJ1-2,ASSFNRNYGYT
-,TRBD1,TRBV4-1,TRBJ1-4,ASSQVGGGDNEKLF
few,-,TRBV3-1,TRBJ1-2,ASSQAHGRLYGYT
few,-,TRBV6-5,TRBJ1-2,ASSFNVAGTNYGYT
-,-,TRBV5-1,TRBJ2-5,ASSLWQGSQETQY
-,-,TRBV2,TRBJ1-1,ASSDAPKGF
few,TRBD2,TRBV29-1,TRBJ2-1,SVGPRLADNEQF
-,TRBD2,TRBV7-9,TRBJ2-5,ASAGLAEFQETQY
-,-,TRBV6-5,TRBJ2-5,ASSFQGATGTQY
-,-,TRBV6-1,TRBJ1-4,ASALWSLATNEKLF
few,-,TRBV5-4,TRBJ2-5,ASSSGTFGKETQY
-,-,TRBV29-1,TRBJ2-3,SVWTERQY
few,-,TRBV29-1,TRBJ2-5,SSSQTSEETQY
-,-,TRBV7-2,TRBJ1-1,ASSLVLGDTEAF
few,-,TRBV27,TRBJ2-4,ASSIGSGLDIQY
-,-,TRBV10-3,TRBJ1-1,AIRDLRGTEAF
-,-,TRBV28,TRBJ2-1,ASSGSMNNEQF
-,-,TRBV23-1,TRBJ2-5,ASSQSPSCAVETQY
once,-,TRBV5-4,TRBJ2-7,ASSLAAGEAYEQY
-,TRBD1,TRBV20-1,TRBJ2-5,SARDSGQGAGETQY
-,-,TRBV2,TRBJ2-4,ASVGGLAKNIQY
-,TRBD2,TRBV20-1,TRBJ2-7,SAHSTASGYYEQY
few,-,TRBV20-1,-,SSLTGHGGSGEQY
few,-,TRBV21-1,TRBJ2-4,ASSKVVTGHQKNIQY
-,-,TRBV11-2,TRBJ2-5,ASSLREEYQETQY
-,-,TRBV6-2/TRBV6-3,TRBJ2-2,ASREGTDFTGELF
few,TRBD1,TRBV11-2,TRBJ2-1,ASSLGTGGQF
-,-,TRBV4-1,TRBJ2-1,ASSQGGGRNEQF
-,TRBD2,TRBV29-1,TRBJ2-3,SMGLAGHTDTQY
-,TRBD1,TRBV29-1,TRBJ2-5,SHENGQGETQY
few,-,TRBV5-4,TRBJ2-1,ASSFDSGAYNEQF
-,-,TRBV20-1,TRBJ2-3,SARPARGFLAADTQY
-,TRBD1,TRBV5-1,TRBJ1-2,ASSLAQGEDGYT
few,-,TRBV21-1,TRBJ2-7,ASSPPGSCSYEQY
-,-,TRBV29-1,TRBJ2-5,SAEREHKGTQY
few,-,TRBV20-1,TRBJ1-2,SARDLSDSVYGYT
-,-,TRBV9,TRBJ2-2,ASSVVATQPNTGELF
-,-,TRBV5-4,TRBJ2-3,ASSLDGLSTHTQY
-,-,TRBV10-3,TRBJ2-7,AISATLNEQY
-,-,TRBV29-1,TRBJ2-2,SVEPGHTGELF
-,TRBD1,TRBV4-1,TRBJ1-1,ASSQVGRGRLNTEAF
-,TRBD1,TRBV12-3/TRBV12-4,TRBJ2-4,ASSDLGTGGNIQY
few,-,TRBV4-3,TRBJ1-1,ASSPRLFGGEAF
-,TRBD2,TRBV3-1,TRBJ2-1,ASSQRGGTSGMNEQF
few,-,TRBV10-3,TRBJ2-7,AISGPEQGNEQY
few,-,TRBV4-1,TRBJ2-1,ASSQSQGNNEQF
-,-,TRBV20-1,TRBJ2-1,SVLSRQDQVSNEQF
-,-,TRBV20-1,TRBJ2-5,SGTGTPWRTQY
-,-,TRBV7-2,TRBJ2-5,ASSLGTYRGFQETQY
-,-,TRBV20-1,TRBJ1-2,SARDSRVGGDGYT
-,TRBD1,TRBV4-1,TRBJ2-2,ASSQGTGPNTGELF
few,TRBD1,TRBV27,TRBJ1-6,ASSSQGVGSPLH
-,-,TRBV6-2/TRBV6-3,TRBJ2-4,ATRNFGDIQY
-,-,TRBV4-1,TRBJ2-7,ASSQGFPVSGTYSYEQY
-,-,TRBV18,TRBJ1-1,ASSKLRGGEAF
-,-,TRBV20-1,TRBJ1-2,SARGGGQGDYGYT
few,-,TRBV6-1,-,ASSDRGGDSPYEQY
few,-,TRBV20-1,-,SARDSKPIWDEQF
-,TRBD1,TRBV13,TRBJ2-2,ASSATGVAGELF
once,-,TRBV19,-,ASRDSLSSYEQY